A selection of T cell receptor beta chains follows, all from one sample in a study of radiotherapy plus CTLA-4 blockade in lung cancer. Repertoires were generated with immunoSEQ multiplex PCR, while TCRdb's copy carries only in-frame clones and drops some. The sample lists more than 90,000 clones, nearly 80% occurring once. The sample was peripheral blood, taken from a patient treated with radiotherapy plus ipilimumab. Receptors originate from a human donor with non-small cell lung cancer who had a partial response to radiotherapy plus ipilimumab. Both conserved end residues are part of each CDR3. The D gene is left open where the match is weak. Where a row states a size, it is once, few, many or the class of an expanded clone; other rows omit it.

CDR3: CASSQDPGRRDSGNTIYF; DNA: TGTGCCAGCAGCCAAGATCCAGGTCGGCGCGACTCTGGAAACACCATATATTTT; size: NA; D: NA; J: TRBJ1-3; V: TRBV4-2
CDR3: CASSEVGGGFFYEQYF; DNA: TGTGCCAGCAGTGAAGTAGGCGGGGGATTCTTCTACGAGCAGTACTTC; size: NA; D: TRBD2; J: TRBJ2-7; V: TRBV6-1
CDR3: CATGRVSYNEQFF; DNA: TGTGCTACTGGCCGGGTTTCCTACAATGAGCAGTTCTTC; size: NA; D: NA; J: TRBJ2-1; V: TRBV5-8
CDR3: CASSVRDGLEQFF; DNA: TGTGCCAGCAGTGTAAGGGACGGACTAGAGCAGTTCTTC; size: NA; D: NA; J: TRBJ2-1; V: TRBV6-4
CDR3: CASSTTPPRTSGRQDEQFF; DNA: TGCGCCAGCAGCACGACTCCTCCCAGGACTAGCGGGAGGCAAGATGAGCAGTTCTTC; size: NA; D: TRBD2; J: TRBJ2-1; V: TRBV5-1
CDR3: CASSLALSGSGNTIYF; DNA: TGTGCCAGCAGCTTAGCTCTTTCGGGATCTGGAAACACCATATATTTT; size: NA; D: NA; J: TRBJ1-3; V: TRBV7-8
CDR3: CASSSLGSGGNQPQHF; DNA: TGTGCCAGCAGTTCCCTCGGGTCCGGGGGCAATCAGCCCCAGCATTTT; size: NA; D: NA; J: TRBJ1-5; V: TRBV2
CDR3: CASSLFLAGSVYEQYF; DNA: TGTGCCAGCAGCCTATTCCTAGCGGGATCTGTATACGAGCAGTACTTC; size: few; D: TRBD2; J: TRBJ2-7; V: TRBV11-2
CDR3: CASSVGAGASNTGELFF; DNA: TGTGCCAGCAGCGTAGGGGCAGGGGCCTCGAACACCGGGGAGCTGTTTTTT; size: NA; D: NA; J: TRBJ2-2; V: TRBV13
CDR3: CASGLEAGVADTQYF; DNA: TGTGCTAGTGGTTTGGAGGCGGGGGTTGCAGATACGCAGTATTTT; size: NA; D: TRBD2; J: TRBJ2-3; V: TRBV12-5
CDR3: CASSWGAMNTEAFF; DNA: TGTGCCAGCAGTTGGGGCGCTATGAACACTGAAGCTTTCTTT; size: NA; D: NA; J: TRBJ1-1; V: TRBV6-1
CDR3: CASSPGQGVSYEQYF; DNA: TGTGCCAGCTCACCAGGACAGGGGGTCTCCTACGAGCAGTACTTC; size: NA; D: TRBD1; J: TRBJ2-7; V: TRBV18
CDR3: CASSAGLAGVNEQFF; DNA: TGTGCCAGCAGTGCGGGACTAGCGGGAGTAAATGAGCAGTTCTTC; size: NA; D: TRBD2; J: TRBJ2-1; V: TRBV6-4
CDR3: CASSHPETGGYGYTF; DNA: TGCGCCAGCAGCCACCCAGAGACAGGTGGATATGGCTACACCTTC; size: NA; D: NA; J: TRBJ1-2; V: TRBV4-1
CDR3: CASSLGQGSYGYTF; DNA: TGTGCCAGCAGCCTAGGACAGGGAAGCTATGGCTACACCTTC; size: few; D: TRBD1; J: TRBJ1-2; V: TRBV6-4
CDR3: CASSDRTGAYF; DNA: TGCGCCAGCAGTGATAGGACAGGCGCGTATTTT; size: NA; D: TRBD1; J: TRBJ2-3; V: TRBV10-2
CDR3: CASSYTGGYANYGYTF; DNA: TGTGCCAGCAGTTACACGGGGGGTTACGCTAACTATGGCTACACCTTC; size: NA; D: NA; J: TRBJ1-2; V: TRBV6-5
CDR3: CASSSGTTGVNQPQHF; DNA: TGTGCCAGCAGCTCTGGAACCACAGGGGTGAATCAGCCCCAGCATTTT; size: NA; D: TRBD1; J: TRBJ1-5; V: TRBV2
CDR3: CASSLNSYEQYF; DNA: TGTGCCAGCAGTTTAAACAGCTACGAGCAGTACTTC; size: NA; D: NA; J: TRBJ2-7; V: TRBV28
CDR3: CASREDNYGYTF; DNA: TGTGCCAGCAGGGAGGATAACTATGGCTACACCTTC; size: NA; D: NA; J: TRBJ1-2; V: TRBV2
CDR3: CASSLSGNTIYF; DNA: TGCGCCAGCAGCCTTTCGGGAAACACCATATATTTT; size: NA; D: NA; J: TRBJ1-3; V: TRBV4-1
CDR3: CASSLDSSPVEKLFF; DNA: TGCGCCAGCAGCTTGGACAGCTCACCGGTTGAAAAACTGTTTTTT; size: once; D: NA; J: TRBJ1-4; V: TRBV5-1
CDR3: CASSLVQGTTGELFF; DNA: TGCGCCAGCAGCTTGGTACAGGGTACCACCGGGGAGCTGTTTTTT; size: NA; D: NA; J: TRBJ2-2; V: TRBV5-1
CDR3: CATSRDRGFGTEAFF; DNA: TGTGCCACCAGCAGGGACAGGGGCTTTGGGACTGAAGCTTTCTTT; size: NA; D: TRBD1; J: TRBJ1-1; V: TRBV15
CDR3: CATSSQGYEQYF; DNA: TGTGCCACCAGCTCCCAGGGGTACGAGCAGTACTTC; size: NA; D: NA; J: TRBJ2-7; V: TRBV15
CDR3: CASSVPAGGGETQYF; DNA: TGTGCCAGCAGTGTTCCCGCGGGAGGGGGGGAGACCCAGTACTTC; size: NA; D: TRBD2; J: TRBJ2-5; V: TRBV25-1
CDR3: CASSSNSRGAYEQYF; DNA: TGTGCCAGCAGCTCAAATAGTCGGGGGGCGTACGAGCAGTACTTC; size: NA; D: NA; J: TRBJ2-7; V: TRBV5-6
CDR3: CASRSAGGSTDTQYF; DNA: TGTGCCAGTAGGAGTGCAGGGGGGAGCACAGATACGCAGTATTTT; size: NA; D: NA; J: TRBJ2-3; V: TRBV19
CDR3: CASSLTGGNNQPQHF; DNA: TGTGCCAGCAGCCTGACAGGGGGCAACAATCAGCCCCAGCATTTT; size: NA; D: TRBD1; J: TRBJ1-5; V: TRBV5-8
CDR3: CASSVLRAETQYF; DNA: TGCGCCAGCAGTGTGTTAAGAGCAGAGACCCAGTACTTC; size: NA; D: NA; J: TRBJ2-5; V: TRBV10-2
CDR3: CASSGSGGGNEKLFF; DNA: TGTGCCAGCAGTGGATCAGGGGGAGGTAATGAAAAACTGTTTTTT; size: NA; D: TRBD1; J: TRBJ1-4; V: TRBV28
CDR3: CASSIPNMNTGELFF; DNA: TGTGCCAGTAGTATCCCCAACATGAACACCGGGGAGCTGTTTTTT; size: once; D: NA; J: TRBJ2-2; V: TRBV19
CDR3: CASSFHRFYGYTF; DNA: TGTGCCAGCAGTTTTCACAGATTTTATGGCTACACCTTC; size: once; D: NA; J: TRBJ1-2; V: TRBV27
CDR3: CASSLDASGPINEQFF; DNA: TGCGCCAGCAGCTTGGATGCTAGCGGGCCCATAAATGAGCAGTTCTTC; size: NA; D: TRBD2; J: TRBJ2-1; V: TRBV5-1
CDR3: CASSLGTSGFNEQFF; DNA: TGTGCCAGCAGCCTCGGGACTAGCGGATTTAATGAGCAGTTCTTC; size: NA; D: TRBD2; J: TRBJ2-1; V: TRBV13